The next 21 T cell receptor beta chains were all read from a single sample in a study of blood T cell repertoires in COVID-19. Repertoires were generated with immunoSEQ multiplex PCR, while TCRdb's copy carries only in-frame clones and drops some. The sample holds roughly 250,000 clones; around 85% are singletons and the top ten take over 5.5%. The sample taken for sequencing was peripheral blood. The receptors were sampled from a woman aged 60-75 years with active or convalescent COVID-19.

This rearrangement joins TRBV3-1 (or the pseudogene TRBV3-2) to TRBJ1-4; D perhaps matches TRBD1 (5 bases). Deletions cut 4 bases from V and 4 bases from J, with 16 bases between. The CDR3 contains 16 residues. CDR1 is LGHDT and CDR2 is YNNKEL in the germline V gene (reference sequence). The DNA for the CDR3 is TGTGCCAGCAGCCTTAACCGGGCAGGGTTTAATGAAAAACTGTTTTTT. Translation gives CASSLNRAGFNEKLFF.

The chain employs TRBV5-1 and TRBJ2-5; possible D gene TRBD2, 6 bases. The CDR3 spans 14 residues. The V end was cut by 4 bases, the J end by 5 bases, with 15 bases between. CDR1 SGHRS and CDR2 YFSETQ come from the germline V gene. The CDR3 DNA reads TGCGCCAGCAGCCTCTTTAGTGGGAGGGAGACCCAGTACTTC. Its protein product is CASSLFSGRETQYF.

This clone was observed a single time. The rearrangement links TRBV5-1 to TRBJ2-5, with TRBD1 matching 7 bases. V lost 4 bases and J lost 1; bases outside the gene matches: 4. Germline values: CDR1 SGHRS, CDR2 YFSETQ. CDR3 length equals 14 residues. The CDR3 here is CASSMGTVQETQYF. The CDR3 nucleotides are TGCGCCAGCAGCATGGGGACAGTCCAAGAGACCCAGTACTTC. Full variable domain (rest looked up from reference TRBV5-1 and TRBJ2-5): KAGVTQTPRYLIKTRGQQVTLSCSPISGHRSVSWYQQTPGQGLQFLFEYFSETQRNKGNFPGRFSGRQFSNSRSEMNVSTLELGDSALYLCASSMGTVQETQYFGPGTRLLVL.

The gene calls are TRBV6-6 and TRBJ2-1; D is perhaps TRBD1 (5 bases). Trimming cost V 0 bases and J 8 bases, with 11 bases left between them. Germline V gene data show CDR1 as MNHNY and CDR2 as SVGAGI (reference sequence). The CDR3 sequence is 14 residues long. The CDR3 reads CASSYSLDTHEQFF. CDR3 coding DNA: TGTGCCAGCAGTTACTCCCTGGACACTCATGAGCAGTTCTTC.

V is TRBV5-6 and J is TRBJ1-2; possible D gene TRBD1, 6 bases. V lost 4 bases, J lost 8 bases, and 18 bases lay in between. Germline V gives CDR1 SGHDT, CDR2 YYEEEE. CDR3 length: 14 residues. CDR3 bases: TGTGCCAGCAGCCCCTTTGGGGGCCGGTGGGGCTACACCTTC. Translation: CASSPFGGRWGYTF.

The rearrangement joins TRBV19 to TRBJ1-2; 7 bases fit TRBD1. With V trimmed by 7 bases and J by 5 bases, 4 bases remained unmatched. In germline, CDR1 is LNHDA, CDR2 SQIVND (reference sequence). The CDR3 extends over 12 amino acids. CDR3 protein: CASIGTAYGYTF. As DNA, the CDR3 is TGTGCCAGTATCGGGACAGCTTATGGCTACACCTTC.

The chain is built from TRBV7-2 and TRBJ2-2; TRBD2 matches at 9 bases. The CDR3 extends over 15 amino acids. Germline lookup yields CDR1 SGHTA and CDR2 FQGNSA. After removal of 5 bases from V and 7 bases from J, the junction contained 8 bases not matched to a gene. The CDR3 DNA follows: TGTGCCAGCAGCACCCTGCGGGGGGGTGGCGGGGAGCTGTTTTTT. This sequence encodes CASSTLRGGGGELFF.

J is TRBJ2-1 and V is TRBV6-5; 9 bases line up with TRBD1. The CDR3 sequence is 15 residues long. The trim removed 8 bases at V and 8 bases at J, leaving 13 bases unmatched. CDR1 and CDR2 from the germline V gene are MNHEY and SVGAGI. CDR3: CASAREQGAVYEQFF. In DNA form, the CDR3 reads TGTGCCAGCGCAAGGGAACAGGGGGCGGTGTATGAGCAGTTCTTC.

V is TRBV3-1 (or the pseudogene TRBV3-2) and J is TRBJ1-2; TRBD1 is a possible D gene (6 bases). Germline values: CDR1 LGHDT, CDR2 YNNKEL (reference sequence). The CDR3 spans 15 residues. Trimming removed 0 bases at V and 7 bases at J, with 15 bases between. CDR3 sequence reads: CASSQDLATGAGYTF. The CDR3 region has the DNA TGTGCCAGCAGCCAAGACCTTGCGACAGGTGCTGGCTACACCTTC.

This clone appeared a few times. The J gene is TRBJ1-5, the V gene TRBV4-1; D ambiguous. V gave up 1 base and J gave up 7 bases, with 11 bases separating them. Looked up from germline, CDR1 is MGHRA and CDR2 is YSYEKL. The CDR3 runs 14 residues. The DNA for the CDR3 is TGCGCCAGCAGCCAAGGGGAGAGGAACCAGCCCCAGCATTTT. Translated: CASSQGERNQPQHF.

The sample holds many counts of this clone. The chain links TRBV19 to TRBJ2-3, with D tentatively TRBD1 (6 bases). There are 15 residues in the CDR3. CDR1 is LNHDA and CDR2 is SQIVND in the germline V gene (reference sequence). The ends were cut back, 5 bases at V and 6 bases at J, with 18 bases in the middle. This chain's CDR3 is CASSPGHRAGDTQYF. The CDR3 region has the DNA TGTGCCAGTAGTCCGGGACACAGGGCTGGGGATACGCAGTATTTT.

This clone was seen only a few times. The rearrangement links TRBV4-2 to TRBJ2-2, with 7 nucleotides matching TRBD1. This CDR3 contains 14 residues. CDR1 and CDR2 from the germline V gene are LGHNA and YNFKEQ. Trimming cost V 1 base and J 7 bases; bases outside gene matches: 3. CDR3 nucleotide sequence: TGTGCCAGCAGCCAAGGGCAGGGGGTCGGGGAGCTGTTTTTT. It translates to CASSQGQGVGELFF.

This sequence joins TRBV6-1 and TRBJ2-1; 13 bases line up with TRBD2. Germline lookup yields CDR1 MNHNS and CDR2 SASEGT. The CDR3 consists of 15 residues. Trimming took 2 bases from V and 9 from J; bases not matched to a gene: 4. CDR3 residues: CASSEKTSGGGEQFF. Written as DNA, the CDR3 is TGTGCCAGCAGTGAAAAAACTAGCGGGGGGGGTGAGCAGTTCTTC.

This clone showed up just a few times. The V gene is TRBV6-4, the J gene TRBJ2-1, with 11 bases that match TRBD2. This CDR3 has 15 amino acids. Germline lookup yields CDR1 MRHNA and CDR2 SNTAGT. J gave up 8 bases and V 3 bases, and 6 bases lay outside the gene matches. CDR3 loop: CASSETSGISDEQFF. CDR3 nucleotide sequence: TGTGCCAGCAGTGAGACTAGCGGGATTAGCGATGAGCAGTTCTTC.

J is TRBJ1-1 and V is TRBV6-1, with TRBD1 matching 7 bases. The germline V gene encodes CDR1 MNHNS and CDR2 SASEGT. Trimming at V came to 0 bases and at J to 2 bases, leaving 12 bases not matched to a gene. This CDR3 spans 18 amino acids. CDR3 loop: CASSEASWRQGKNTEAFF. The CDR3 bases are TGTGCCAGCAGTGAAGCTAGTTGGAGACAGGGCAAAAACACTGAAGCTTTCTTT.

The rearrangement joins TRBV4-1 to TRBJ1-2; D is unresolved. V shed 1 base and J shed 4 bases, with 10 bases lying between them. CDR3 length equals 14 residues. CDR1 is MGHRA and CDR2 is YSYEKL in the germline V gene. CDR3 DNA sequence: TGCGCCAGCAGCCAAGTGGAGGTCAGCTATGGCTACACCTTC. As protein: CASSQVEVSYGYTF.

The rearrangement joins TRBV6-5 to TRBJ1-6; D might be TRBD1 (5 bases). In germline, CDR1 is MNHEY, CDR2 SVGAGI. Deletions cut 4 bases from V and 6 bases from J, with 10 bases between. The CDR3 has 14 residues. The DNA for the CDR3 is TGTGCCAGCAGTTGGAGACAGCTTAATTCACCCCTCCACTTT. Its protein is CASSWRQLNSPLHF.

The J gene is TRBJ2-3, the V gene TRBV7-9; possibly TRBD2 for D (6 bases). The CDR3 runs to 15 residues. CDR1 is SEHNR and CDR2 is FQNEAQ in the germline V gene (reference sequence). Trimming left V 1 base short and J 3 bases short, with 11 bases between. CDR3 coding DNA: TGTGCCAGCAGCTTAGGTCGGGAGAGGACAGATACGCAGTATTTT. This translates into CASSLGRERTDTQYF.

The chain recombines TRBV19 with TRBJ1-2; 8 positions agree with TRBD1. The junction had 7 bases not matched to a gene; V was cut back by 3 bases and J by 4 bases. CDR3 length: 15 residues. The germline V gene encodes CDR1 LNHDA and CDR2 SQIVND (reference sequence). CDR3 protein: CASSISAGGVYGYTF. CDR3 nucleotides: TGTGCCAGTAGTATCAGCGCAGGGGGCGTCTATGGCTACACCTTC.

V and J are TRBV11-3 and TRBJ2-7; 8 nucleotides line up with TRBD2. This CDR3 has 16 amino acids. Germline CDR1 is SGHNT and CDR2 is YENEEA. V lost 3 bases to trimming and J lost 5 bases; unmatched junction nucleotides: 12. As DNA, the CDR3 is TGTGCCAGCAGCTTTGGTGTGCGGGGGGAGCTCGACGAGCAGTACTTC. This encodes CASSFGVRGELDEQYF.

The V and J genes are TRBV15 and TRBJ1-2; TRBD1 is a possible D gene (5 bases). Trimming shortened V by 0 bases and J by 2 bases, and 13 bases separated the two germline ends. The CDR3 spans 16 residues. Germline loops: CDR1 LNHNV, CDR2 YYDKDF (reference sequence). The CDR3 loop reads CATSREGAGYNYGYTF. CDR3 coding DNA: TGTGCCACCAGCAGAGAAGGGGCAGGGTACAACTATGGCTACACCTTC.